The 29 T cell receptor beta chains given below trace back to one sample, sequenced in a study of read filtering for tumor transcriptome and immune sequencing. The library was built from about 400 ng RNA with molecular barcoded adaptors for alpha/delta and beta/gamma chains. TCRdb itself ran the reads through MiXCR, one entry per CDR3 protein. Of 120,000 or so distinct CDR3 sequences in the sample, 10% to 15% were seen once. Specimen: a population of CD138-negative cells sorted from bone marrow. These receptor sequences come from a donor over 35 with multiple myeloma.

This clonotype was seen at least ten times. A junction end diverges from the germline sequence, so it may reflect a read error. V usage is TRBV15 and J usage is TRBJ2-7, with D possibly TRBD1 on 6 matching bases. Per the germline V gene, CDR1 is LNHNV and CDR2 is YYDKDF (reference sequence). This CDR3 has 14 residues. The chain's CDR3 is CATRRDQGPNEQYF. For the CDR3, the DNA is TGTGCCACCAGGAGAGATCAGGGGCCGAACGAGCAGTACTTC.

This clonotype came up once. A much larger clonotype is one base distant, so this may be a read error. CDR3 sequence reads: CASSPGVTNTEALF. The CDR3 DNA reads as TGCGCCAGCAGCCCAGGGGTAACGAACACTGAAGCTCTCTTT. V and J are TRBV5-1 and TRBJ1-1; tentative D call: TRBD1 (6 bases). Germline-derived CDR1 and CDR2 are SGHRS and YFSETQ. The CDR3 contains 14 residues.

Concerning this clonotype: A much larger clone sits a single nucleotide away, making a read error possible. This sequence joins TRBV12-3 or TRBV12-4 and TRBJ1-1; no clear D gene. This CDR3 is 13 amino acids long. CDR3 in amino acids: CASTPGPNTEASF. The CDR3 coding sequence is TGTGCCAGCACCCCGGGCCCGAACACTGAAGCTTCCTTT.

This clonotype appeared many times. CDR3 loop: CASSSPGQGFFYGYTF. The CDR3 DNA reads as TGTGCCAGCAGTTCTCCGGGACAGGGGTTCTTCTATGGCTACACCTTC. The chain combines TRBV12-3 or TRBV12-4 with TRBJ1-2; 10 bases map to TRBD1. The CDR3 extends over 16 amino acids. V lost 4 bases to trimming and J lost 4 bases; unmatched junction nucleotides: 9.

This clonotype was counted at least ten times. The chain carries TRBV7-9 and TRBJ1-5; D is unresolved. The germline CDR1 and CDR2 sequences are SEHNR and FQNEAQ (reference sequence). Trimming took off 1 base at V and 1 base at J, with 11 bases between the two ends. The CDR3 totals 16 residues. CDR3 nucleotide sequence: TGTGCCAGCAGCTTAGTTATTTCGGGCAGCAATCAGCCCCAGCATTTT. Translated: CASSLVISGSNQPQHF.

This clonotype appeared many times. The rearrangement links TRBV27 to TRBJ2-1; unclear D gene. The CDR3 loop spans 13 amino acids. V lost 3 bases to trimming and J lost 6 bases, with 9 bases between them. CDR1 and CDR2 (germline): MNHEY, SMNVEV (reference sequence). CDR3 amino acids: CASSFPGPNEQFF. The CDR3 bases are TGTGCCAGCAGTTTTCCAGGTCCCAATGAGCAGTTCTTC.

There are many counts of this clonotype. The chain employs TRBV15 and TRBJ1-1; 10 nucleotides match TRBD1. Germline CDR1 LNHNV, CDR2 YYDKDF (reference sequence). CDR3 size: 13 residues. V dropped 7 bases and J dropped 9; count of bases not matched to a gene: 8. CDR3 sequence: CATKGTGERKAFF. The CDR3 DNA reads TGTGCCACCAAAGGGACAGGGGAAAGAAAAGCTTTCTTT. Filled out from reference TRBV15 and TRBJ1-1, the complete variable domain reads DAMVIQNPRYQVTQFGKPVTLSCSQTLNHNVMYWYQQKSSQAPKLLFHYYDKDFNNEADTPDNFQSRRPNTSFCFLDIRSPGLGDTAMYLCATKGTGERKAFFGQGTRLTVV.

This clonotype has ten or more counts. The chain couples TRBV19 to TRBJ2-3; a possible D gene is TRBD2 (7 bases). Looked up from germline, CDR1 is LNHDA and CDR2 is SQIVND (reference sequence). V lost 9 bases to trimming and J lost 5 bases, with 18 bases between them. The length of the CDR3 is 14 residues. The DNA for the CDR3 is TGTGCCAGCAAACGGGCGGGGGCGAGAGATACGCAGTATTTT. Translated, it gives CASKRAGARDTQYF.

This clonotype has a count of ten or more. The chain has TRBV5-1 and TRBJ2-6, with D possibly TRBD2 on 5 matching bases. Trimming stripped 4 bases from V and 0 bases from J, with 8 bases between. CDR1 is SGHRS and CDR2 is YFSETQ in the germline V gene. This CDR3 region has 15 residues. The CDR3 bases are TGCGCCAGCAGCCGGGATAACTCTGGGGCCAACGTCCTGACTTTC. It specifies CASSRDNSGANVLTF. The full variable domain, its missing parts supplied by reference TRBV5-1 and TRBJ2-6, is KAGVTQTPRYLIKTRGQQVTLSCSPISGHRSVSWYQQTPGQGLQFLFEYFSETQRNKGNFPGRFSGRQFSNSRSEMNVSTLELGDSALYLCASSRDNSGANVLTFGAGSRLTVL.

This clonotype was counted many times. The V and J genes are TRBV7-9 and TRBJ2-2, with D perhaps matching TRBD1 or TRBD2 (5 bases each). V was shortened by 3 bases and J by 4 bases, with 15 bases between the two germline ends. CDR1 and CDR2 from the germline V gene are SEHNR and FQNEAQ (reference sequence). This CDR3 has 16 residues. The CDR3 sequence: CASSFSSQRGTGELFF. CDR3 sequence (DNA): TGTGCCAGCAGCTTCTCTAGCCAGAGGGGCACCGGGGAGCTGTTTTTT.

This clonotype occurred many times. J is TRBJ2-5 and V is TRBV29-1, with 7 bases that match TRBD1. Germline values: CDR1 SQVTM, CDR2 ANQGSEA. This CDR3 is built from 12 residues. With 6 bases clipped from V and 6 bases from J, the junction kept 7 bases outside the gene matches. Here the CDR3 reads CSVDPGQQTQYF. Written as DNA, the CDR3 is TGCAGCGTCGATCCGGGACAGCAGACCCAGTACTTC.

This clonotype was seen at least ten times. This chain connects TRBV7-2 to TRBJ2-5; D possibly corresponds to TRBD2 (5 bases). V dropped 3 bases and J dropped 1 base, with 9 bases sitting between them. This CDR3 is built from 14 residues. CDR1 and CDR2 (germline): SGHTA, FQGNSA. The CDR3 spells CASSFGGLQETQYF. CDR3 coding DNA: TGTGCCAGCAGCTTCGGCGGGCTCCAAGAGACCCAGTACTTC. The entire variable domain, with the rest obtained from reference TRBV7-2 and TRBJ2-5, is as follows: GAGVSQSPSNKVTEKGKDVELRCDPISGHTALYWYRQSLGQGLEFLIYFQGNSAPDKSGLPSDRFSAERTGGSVSTLTIQRTQQEDSAVYLCASSFGGLQETQYFGPGTRLLVL.

This clonotype has a count of ten or more. This sequence joins TRBV5-1 and TRBJ2-3, with 8 bases fitting TRBD2. The V segment lost 0 bases and the J segment 3 bases; nucleotides outside the gene matches: 3. The length of the CDR3 is 15 residues. The V gene's germline CDR1 is SGHRS and CDR2 YFSETQ. This CDR3 reads CASSLGLATTDTQYF. The CDR3 DNA reads TGCGCCAGCAGCTTGGGACTAGCGACGACAGATACGCAGTATTTT.

This clonotype has a count of ten or more. The chain combines TRBV6-6 with TRBJ1-4, with D possibly matching TRBD1 (5 bases). CDR3 length equals 14 residues. Germline V gene lookup returns CDR1 MNHNY and CDR2 SVGAGI (reference sequence). Trimming cost V 6 bases and J 3 bases, with 11 bases left between them. CDR3 amino acids: CASSLGAPNEKLFF. DNA of the CDR3: TGTGCCAGCAGCCTAGGGGCCCCTAATGAAAAACTGTTTTTT.

This clonotype showed up many times. The CDR3 bases are TGTGCCAGCAGCCAAGATGTTAGCGGGAGTCTGACAGATACGCAGTATTTT. Its translation: CASSQDVSGSLTDTQYF. The chain employs TRBV4-2 and TRBJ2-3, with TRBD2 matching over 9 bases. Trimming at V came to 0 bases and at J to 3 bases, leaving 7 bases not matched to a gene. The CDR3 is made up of 17 amino acids. Per germline, CDR1 LGHNA and CDR2 YNFKEQ.

This clonotype has ten or more counts. The chain joins TRBV7-2 to TRBJ2-3; TRBD2 agrees at 8 bases. V was clipped by 5 bases and J by 2 bases; unmatched bases: 9. The V gene's germline CDR1 is SGHTA and CDR2 FQGNSA. This CDR3 comprises 16 residues. The CDR3 DNA sequence: TGTGCCAGCAGCACCCTTACTAGCGGCTACACAGATACGCAGTATTTT. Amino acid sequence: CASSTLTSGYTDTQYF. The whole variable domain, filled in from reference TRBV7-2 and TRBJ2-3, reads GAGVSQSPSNKVTEKGKDVELRCDPISGHTALYWYRQSLGQGLEFLIYFQGNSAPDKSGLPSDRFSAERTGGSVSTLTIQRTQQEDSAVYLCASSTLTSGYTDTQYFGPGTRLTVL.

Only a few counts were recorded for this clonotype. V is TRBV6-5 and J is TRBJ2-3; no definite D call. The CDR3 sequence is 13 residues long. Trimming took 5 bases from V and 2 from J, leaving 8 bases between them. Germline CDR1 MNHEY, CDR2 SVGAGI. The CDR3 DNA sequence: TGTGCCAGCAGTCAAGGCCTCACAGATACGCAGTATTTT. As protein: CASSQGLTDTQYF.

This clonotype was found many times. The J gene is TRBJ2-7, the V gene TRBV30; D might be TRBD2 (5 bases). CDR1 GTSNPN and CDR2 SVGIG come from the germline V gene (reference sequence). The CDR3 spans 12 residues. V was cut by 0 bases and J by 3 bases, with 6 bases left in between. In nucleotides, the CDR3 is TGTGCCTGGAGTGTAGGAGGCTACGAGCAGTACTTC. Protein product: CAWSVGGYEQYF.

This clonotype was counted ten times or more. The J gene is TRBJ2-1, the V gene TRBV11-2; D is unresolved. The V gene lost 8 bases and the J gene lost 9 bases, with 11 bases spanning the gap. Germline V gene lookup returns CDR1 SGHAT and CDR2 FQNNGV. This CDR3 comprises 11 residues. The CDR3 DNA reads as TGTGCCAGCGAGTATAACGGTGAGCAGTTCTTC. This gives the protein CASEYNGEQFF.

As concerns this clonotype: A much larger clone differs from this one at a single base, so this may be a read error. The chain uses TRBV12-3 or TRBV12-4 and TRBJ1-2; D possibly corresponds to TRBD1 (5 bases). Deletions cut 6 bases from V and 3 bases from J, with 8 bases between. The CDR3 consists of 12 residues. In DNA, the CDR3 is TGTGCCAGCAGCCGGGGGGACTATGGCTACACCTTC. Translating gives CASSRGDYGYTF.

This clonotype was detected a few times. The genes are TRBV28 and TRBJ2-7, with D possibly being TRBD2 (6 bases). The ends were cut back, 6 bases at V and 4 bases at J, with 16 bases in the middle. Per the germline V gene, CDR1 is MDHEN and CDR2 is SYDVKM. The CDR3 runs to 14 residues. The CDR3 loop is CASRSRDGSYEQYF. Here the CDR3 DNA reads TGTGCCAGCAGGAGCCGGGACGGGAGTTACGAGCAGTACTTC.

This clonotype was found many times. The chain couples TRBV5-1 to TRBJ2-1; D may match TRBD1 or TRBD2 (5 bases each). The germline V gene has CDR1 SGHRS and CDR2 YFSETQ. Trimming stripped 5 bases from V and 3 bases from J, with 15 bases between. The CDR3 consists of 15 residues. The CDR3 DNA reads TGCGCCAGCAGGAAAGACGGGACGGGCTACAATGAGCAGTTCTTC. Translated: CASRKDGTGYNEQFF.

There are a few counts of this clonotype. This may be a read error: a much more frequent sequence differs by one nucleotide. The chain joins TRBV7-9 to TRBJ2-7; no firm D call. V shed 2 bases and J shed 6 bases, with 5 bases lying between them. The CDR3 is 11 residues long. Per the germline V gene, CDR1 is SEHNR and CDR2 is FQNEAQ (reference sequence). CDR3 in amino acids: CASSLSAEQYF. CDR3 DNA: TGTGCCAGCAGCTTATCAGCCGAGCAGTACTTC.

This chain joins TRBV30 and TRBJ2-3; D is possibly TRBD2 (6 bases). V gave up 0 bases and J gave up 9 bases, with 16 bases separating them. Germline values: CDR1 GTSNPN, CDR2 SVGIG (reference sequence). CDR3 length equals 14 residues. CDR3 DNA: TGTGCCTGGAGTGTATCCCCAAACGGGGGAACGCAGTATTTT. It yields the protein CAWSVSPNGGTQYF.

This clonotype was observed many times. The V call is TRBV20-1, the J call TRBJ2-7; D possibly uses TRBD1 or TRBD2 (5 bases each). CDR3 length: 14 amino acids. Germline CDR1 reads DFQATT; CDR2 reads SNEGSKA (reference sequence). Trimming stripped 6 bases from V and 0 bases from J, with 15 bases between. CDR3 sequence: CSALRDGSSYEQYF. DNA of the CDR3: TGCAGTGCGTTAAGGGACGGCAGCTCCTACGAGCAGTACTTC.

Details on this clonotype: One end of the junction is discordant with germline, which a read error may explain. The V and J genes are TRBV27 and TRBJ1-1; D uncertain. The CDR3 spans 15 residues. Germline CDR1 and CDR2: MNHEY and SMNVEV (reference sequence). The CDR3 nucleotides are TGTGCCAGCAGTCCCCGTTTACTCAGAAACACTGGAGCTTTCTTT. Amino acid sequence: CASSPRLLRNTGAFF.

The chain links TRBV7-8 to TRBJ2-4; possible D gene TRBD2, 6 bases. The ends were cut back, 3 bases at V and 15 bases at J, with 12 bases in the middle. The germline CDR1 and CDR2 sequences are SGHVS and FQNEAQ. The CDR3 is 11 residues long. This chain's CDR3 is CASSLREVRYF. The DNA of the CDR3 is TGTGCCAGCAGCTTGAGGGAGGTTCGGTACTTC.

This clonotype has a count of ten or more. The chain employs TRBV11-2 and TRBJ2-5; D gene uncertain. Between the trimmed V and J ends, which lost 3 bases and 5 bases, there was a span of 7 bases. Per the germline V gene, CDR1 is SGHAT and CDR2 is FQNNGV. The CDR3 has 12 residues. The CDR3 here is CASSLNRETQYF. Here the CDR3 DNA reads TGTGCCAGCAGCTTGAACCGGGAGACCCAGTACTTC.

This clonotype has a count of ten or more. The chain combines TRBV7-9 with TRBJ1-1; no firm D call. Germline loops: CDR1 SEHNR, CDR2 FQNEAQ (reference sequence). The V end was cut by 5 bases, the J end by 1 base, with 5 bases between. CDR3 length: 12 amino acids. The CDR3 here is CASSHENTEAFF. The DNA for the CDR3 is TGTGCCAGCAGCCATGAGAACACTGAAGCTTTCTTT. The variable domain in full, with the rest retrieved from reference TRBV7-9 and TRBJ1-1, is DTGVSQNPRHKITKRGQNVTFRCDPISEHNRLYWYRQTLGQGPEFLTYFQNEAQLEKSRLLSDRFSAERPKGSFSTLEIQRTEQGDSAMYLCASSHENTEAFFGQGTRLTVV.